This T cell receptor (beta chain) was observed in a study of CD8+CD57+ T cells in acquired aplastic anemia. Overall study context: Sorted CD4+ plus CD8+ cells gave DNA averaging roughly 3.2 ug. Overall study findings and caveats: There were over 25 CD8+ CDR3 sequences that occurred in both patients and controls.

TCR beta VDJ and CDR3 profiles were obtained from a genomic DNA template. One entry per CDR3 protein results from TCRdb running MiXCR on the reads. The sample holds roughly 500,000 distinct CDR3 sequences, roughly 34% seen once. Comments on this clonotype: Its antigen is unidentified.

Per the germline V gene, CDR1 is LNHNV and CDR2 is YYDKDF (reference sequence). J was trimmed by 7 bases and V by 1 base; bases with no gene match: 6. The CDR3 totals 16 residues. All patients picked for sequencing had shown, by flow cytometry, an expansion of CD8+CD57+ cells. The specimen sequenced was sorted CD4+, CD8+, or CD8+CD57+ T cells (not recorded which) from PBMCs. The chain has TRBV15 and TRBJ2-1, with TRBD1 matching over 11 bases. The sequence came from a human donor with aplastic anemia. This CDR3 is CATSRGPGQGENEQFF. CDR3 DNA sequence: TGTGCCACCAGCAGAGGTCCGGGACAGGGGGAGAATGAGCAGTTCTTC.